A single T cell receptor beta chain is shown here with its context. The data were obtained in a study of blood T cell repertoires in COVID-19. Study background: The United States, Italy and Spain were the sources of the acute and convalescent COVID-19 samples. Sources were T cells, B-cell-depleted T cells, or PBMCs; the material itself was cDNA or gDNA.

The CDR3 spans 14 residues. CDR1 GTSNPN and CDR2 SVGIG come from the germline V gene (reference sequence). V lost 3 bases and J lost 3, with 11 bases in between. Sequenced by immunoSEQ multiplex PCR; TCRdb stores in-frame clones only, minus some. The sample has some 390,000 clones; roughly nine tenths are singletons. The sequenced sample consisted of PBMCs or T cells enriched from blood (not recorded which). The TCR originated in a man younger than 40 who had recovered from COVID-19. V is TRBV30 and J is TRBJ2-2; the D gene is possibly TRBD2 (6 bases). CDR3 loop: CAWSGGQYTGELFF. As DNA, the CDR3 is TGTGCCTGGAGCGGAGGGCAATACACCGGGGAGCTGTTTTTT.